This T cell receptor (beta chain) was retrieved from a study of T cells in narcolepsy. Germline trimming cut 6 bases from V and 5 bases from J; bases unmatched to any gene: 15. CDR3 size: 17 residues. From germline, CDR1 is LNHDA and CDR2 SQIVND (reference sequence). Method: immunoSEQ multiplex PCR; TCRdb's copy keeps in-frame clones and lacks some. The sample has 25,000 to 35,000 clones, roughly 80% seen once. Material for sequencing was CD45RA- memory CD4+ T cells from PBMCs. This sequence originates from a human donor with narcolepsy. The J gene is TRBJ2-5, the V gene TRBV19; 10 bases agree with TRBD1. The CDR3 loop is CASSKGQGFMESETQYF. CDR3 DNA sequence: TGTGCCAGTAGCAAGGGACAGGGGTTTATGGAGAGCGAGACCCAGTACTTC.